These 23 T cell receptor beta chains were all obtained from the same sample, sequenced in a study of blood T cell repertoires in COVID-19. Produced via immunoSEQ multiplex PCR; TCRdb's table is partial and in-frame only. The table lists about 190,000 clones, roughly 80% of them singletons. The specimen was PBMCs or T cells enriched from blood (not recorded which). These receptors all stem from a woman between 25 and 40 years old who had recovered from COVID-19.

The chain combines TRBV5-8 with TRBJ2-2, with a possible D match to TRBD2 (5 bases). Trimming removed 2 bases at V and 4 bases at J, with 12 bases between. From germline, CDR1 is SGHTS and CDR2 YDEGEE. The CDR3 sequence is 15 residues long. The CDR3 region is CASSLSPSSTGELFF. The CDR3 bases are TGTGCCAGCAGCTTATCCCCTAGCAGCACCGGGGAGCTGTTTTTT.

The V call is TRBV24-1, the J call TRBJ1-4; no clear D. V lost 12 bases to trimming and J lost 4 bases, with 14 bases between them. Germline loops: CDR1 KGHDR, CDR2 SFDVKD. The CDR3 loop spans 13 amino acids. The CDR3 region is CASQDINNEKLFF. CDR3 nucleotides: TGTGCCTCTCAAGACATTAATAATGAAAAACTGTTTTTT.

The V call is TRBV5-4, the J call TRBJ1-2; 7 bases agree with TRBD1. This CDR3 contains 16 residues. Germline CDR1 SGHNT, CDR2 YYREEE (reference sequence). V was clipped by 0 bases and J by 5 bases; unmatched bases: 10. The CDR3 nucleotides read TGTGCCAGCAGCTTGGGCGCCGGCAGGGGGTCGTATGGCTACACCTTC. It specifies CASSLGAGRGSYGYTF.

The CDR3 reads CASSYSEASPLHF. The CDR3 nucleotides read TGTGCCAGCAGTTACTCAGAGGCGTCACCCCTCCACTTT. J is TRBJ1-6 and V is TRBV6-5; no definite D call. The V end was cut by 0 bases, the J end by 10 bases, with 7 bases between. The CDR3 contains 13 residues. Germline V lookup: CDR1 MNHEY, CDR2 SVGAGI.

CDR3 nucleotide sequence: TGTGCCAGTAGCAACGGGCCCGGAGGCTCCATATATTTT. This codes for CASSNGPGGSIYF. This chain uses TRBV19 with TRBJ1-3; no definite D call. Per germline, CDR1 LNHDA and CDR2 SQIVND (reference sequence). The V end was cut by 6 bases, the J end by 11 bases, with 17 bases between. This CDR3 contains 13 residues.

The chain carries TRBV19 and TRBJ2-7; 8 bases line up with TRBD1. Germline CDR1 and CDR2: LNHDA and SQIVND (reference sequence). This CDR3 is built from 15 residues. V was clipped by 5 bases and J by 1 base; unmatched bases: 7. The CDR3 nucleotides read TGTGCCAGTAGTCCGCAGGGGGCTCTTTCCTACGAGCAGTACTTC. It specifies CASSPQGALSYEQYF.

V usage is TRBV3-1 (or the pseudogene TRBV3-2) and J usage is TRBJ2-5; 8 nucleotides match TRBD2. The V and J ends lost 1 base and 1 base, in that order; junction bases with no gene match: 2. Germline V lookup: CDR1 LGHDT, CDR2 YNNKEL (reference sequence). The CDR3 extends over 15 amino acids. The CDR3 spells CASSQVAGLQETQYF. The CDR3, as DNA: TGTGCCAGCAGCCAAGTAGCGGGACTCCAAGAGACCCAGTACTTC.

The CDR3 spells CASSSTRTRSDMPQHF. CDR3 DNA: TGTGCCAGCAGCTCTACGAGGACTCGGAGTGATATGCCCCAGCATTTT. The chain employs TRBV27 and TRBJ1-5; D is ambiguous. In germline, CDR1 is MNHEY, CDR2 SMNVEV (reference sequence). The CDR3 length is 16 residues. Trimming removed 6 bases at V and 9 bases at J, with 24 bases between.

This clone was found a few times. CDR3 nucleotides: TGTGCCAGCAGTCGGACAGGGCAGCACGAGCAGTACGTC. This translates into CASSRTGQHEQYV. V and J are TRBV5-4 and TRBJ2-7; 8 nucleotides match TRBD1. Germline V lookup: CDR1 SGHNT, CDR2 YYREEE (reference sequence). The CDR3 totals 13 residues. The ends lost 5 bases at V and 5 bases at J; junction bases unmatched: 6.

The gene calls are TRBV15 and TRBJ1-1; D not certain. The CDR3 consists of 19 residues. The V gene's germline CDR1 is LNHNV and CDR2 YYDKDF (reference sequence). V shed 0 bases and J shed 5 bases, with 25 bases lying between them. CDR3 in DNA: TGTGCCACCAGCAGAGATCAGTTCTACGCTCATAGGCCGGAGACTGAAGCTTTCTTT. It yields the protein CATSRDQFYAHRPETEAFF.

The chain's CDR3 is CASSPRGGSSYEQYF. CDR3 nucleotide sequence: TGTGCCAGCAGCCCACGGGGGGGGAGCTCCTACGAGCAGTACTTC. This chain links TRBV28 with TRBJ2-7; TRBD2 matches at 8 bases. This CDR3 spans 15 amino acids. The J segment lost 0 bases and the V segment lost 6 bases, leaving 7 bases of the junction unmatched. CDR1 is MDHEN and CDR2 is SYDVKM in the germline V gene. The whole variable domain, filled in from reference TRBV28 and TRBJ2-7, reads DVKVTQSSRYLVKRTGEKVFLECVQDMDHENMFWYRQDPGLGLRLIYFSYDVKMKEKGDIPEGYSVSREKKERFSLILESASTNQTSMYLCASSPRGGSSYEQYFGPGTRLTVT.

The chain combines TRBV18 with TRBJ1-1; D may be TRBD1 (5 bases). The CDR3 is made up of 13 amino acids. Trimming pared 3 bases from V and 3 bases from J, leaving 8 bases between. From germline, CDR1 is KGHSH and CDR2 LQKENI. DNA of the CDR3: TGTGCCAGCTCACCCCCGGGGGACACTGAAGCTTTCTTT. Amino acids: CASSPPGDTEAFF.

The chain recombines TRBV6-1 with TRBJ1-2, with a possible D match to TRBD1 (6 bases). CDR1 is MNHNS and CDR2 is SASEGT in the germline V gene. V was trimmed by 2 bases and J by 8 bases, leaving 15 bases between them. The CDR3 contains 14 residues. CDR3 coding DNA: TGTGCCAGCAGTGAACCTCAAAGGGGGACAGGCTACACCTTC. As protein: CASSEPQRGTGYTF.

The genes are TRBV28 and TRBJ1-6; 9 bases map to TRBD1. Looked up from germline, CDR1 is MDHEN and CDR2 is SYDVKM. The CDR3 has 17 residues. The V segment lost 5 bases and the J segment 6 bases; nucleotides outside the gene matches: 11. The CDR3 region is CASSVPGQGLGNSPLHF. For the CDR3, the DNA is TGTGCCAGCAGTGTCCCGGGACAGGGTTTGGGTAATTCACCCCTCCACTTT.

The chain employs TRBV7-6 and TRBJ2-1, with 9 bases matching TRBD1. Per the germline V gene, CDR1 is SGHVS and CDR2 is FNYEAQ. Germline trimming cut 0 bases from V and 8 bases from J; bases unmatched to any gene: 8. The CDR3 is made up of 16 amino acids. For the CDR3, the DNA is TGTGCCAGCAGCTTAGCGTCGGAACAGGGGGCGCATGAGCAGTTCTTC. Protein: CASSLASEQGAHEQFF. The complete variable domain, with remaining parts taken from reference TRBV7-6 and TRBJ2-1, reads GAGVSQSPRYKVTKRGQDVALRCDPISGHVSLYWYRQALGQGPEFLTYFNYEAQQDKSGLPNDRFSAERPEGSISTLTIQRTEQRDSAMYRCASSLASEQGAHEQFFGPGTRLTVL.

The chain carries TRBV7-2 and TRBJ2-7; 9 bases align to TRBD2. The ends lost 5 bases at V and 2 bases at J; junction bases unmatched: 7. This CDR3 has 15 amino acids. Germline V gene data show CDR1 as SGHTA and CDR2 as FQGNSA. CDR3 coding DNA: TGTGCCAGCAGCCCAATTAGCGGGAGTCCCTACGAGCAGTACTTC. Its protein product is CASSPISGSPYEQYF.

The rearrangement uses TRBV5-1 and TRBJ2-5; perhaps TRBD2 as D (5 bases). The CDR3 consists of 14 residues. V lost 4 bases to trimming and J lost 5 bases, with 15 bases between them. Germline assignment: CDR1 SGHRS and CDR2 YFSETQ. The DNA of the CDR3 is TGCGCCAGCAGCCGGACGCAGCGGATGGAGACCCAGTACTTC. Protein: CASSRTQRMETQYF.

The J gene is TRBJ2-5, the V gene TRBV7-9; TRBD1 matches at 7 bases. The CDR3 covers 16 residues. Losses at the gene ends were 6 bases for V and 2 bases for J; bases not matched to a gene: 12. CDR1 is SEHNR, CDR2 FQNEAQ, per germline (reference sequence). The CDR3, as DNA: TGTGCCAGCAGTTTATGGGGAGACAGGGCACAAGAGACCCAGTACTTC. This sequence encodes CASSLWGDRAQETQYF.

This sequence joins TRBV2 and TRBJ2-3; 8 bases map to TRBD2. The CDR3 totals 19 residues. The germline gives CDR1 SNHLY, CDR2 FYNNEI. The V gene end was trimmed by 2 bases and the J gene end by 2 bases; junction bases not matched to a gene: 15. CDR3 loop: CASSEFRTSSTDHTDTQYF. The CDR3, as DNA: TGTGCCAGCAGTGAATTCCGGACTAGCAGCACCGACCACACAGATACGCAGTATTTT.

The chain joins TRBV5-4 to TRBJ2-7; TRBD2 aligns across 9 bases. V shed 4 bases, J shed 3 bases, and the junction held 5 bases outside the gene matches. Germline lookup yields CDR1 SGHNT and CDR2 YYREEE (reference sequence). The CDR3 has 14 amino acids. This chain's CDR3 is CASSPGTSFYEQYF. DNA of the CDR3: TGTGCCAGCAGCCCAGGGACTAGCTTCTACGAGCAGTACTTC.

The chain is built from TRBV5-1 and TRBJ1-1, with unresolved D. V lost 0 bases, J lost 1 base, and 4 bases lay in between. The CDR3 runs to 13 residues. Germline V gives CDR1 SGHRS, CDR2 YFSETQ. The CDR3 loop reads CASSLDRNTEAFF. CDR3 DNA: TGCGCCAGCAGCTTGGATAGGAACACTGAAGCTTTCTTT.

Only a few counts were recorded for this clone. V gene TRBV10-3 combines with J gene TRBJ1-2; TRBD1 agrees at 9 bases. Unmatched junction bases numbered 5, after V lost 4 bases and J lost 8 bases. The germline V gene has CDR1 ENHRY and CDR2 SYGVKD. The CDR3 runs 13 residues. The CDR3 is CAISVQGARGYTF. In DNA, the CDR3 is TGTGCCATCAGTGTACAGGGGGCGCGAGGCTACACCTTC.

This clone has a single count. This sequence joins TRBV28 and TRBJ1-6; 7 nucleotides line up with TRBD1. From germline, CDR1 is MDHEN and CDR2 SYDVKM. V trimming: 7 bases; J trimming: 1 base; junction bases outside the gene matches: 10. The CDR3 sequence is 17 residues long. CDR3 bases: TGTGCCAGCAACCCCCAGGGCAGGGGGTCCTATAATTCACCCCTCCACTTT. Its translation is CASNPQGRGSYNSPLHF. The complete variable domain, with remaining parts taken from reference TRBV28 and TRBJ1-6, reads DVKVTQSSRYLVKRTGEKVFLECVQDMDHENMFWYRQDPGLGLRLIYFSYDVKMKEKGDIPEGYSVSREKKERFSLILESASTNQTSMYLCASNPQGRGSYNSPLHFGNGTRLTVT.